The 32 T cell receptor beta chains given below trace back to one sample, sequenced in a study of blood T cell repertoires in COVID-19. Profiled with immunoSEQ multiplex PCR; TCRdb holds only in-frame clones, not every one. The table has some 58,000 clones, approximately 77% seen once. The sample taken for sequencing was peripheral blood. The receptors come from a human donor in a cohort sampled during active COVID-19.

The chain is built from TRBV6-5 and TRBJ1-5, with 10 bases that match TRBD1. CDR1 is MNHEY, CDR2 SVGAGI, per germline. J gave up 7 bases and V 6 bases, and 3 bases lay outside the gene matches. There are 13 residues in the CDR3. In DNA, the CDR3 is TGTGCCAGCAGGGGACAGGGGCACCAGCCCCAGCATTTT. Translation: CASRGQGHQPQHF.

The chain uses TRBV5-6 and TRBJ2-7; 7 bases agree with TRBD1. This CDR3 has 14 amino acids. Trimming removed 0 bases from V and 3 bases from J; junction bases left unmatched: 3. Germline CDR1 is SGHDT and CDR2 is YYEEEE. CDR3 in DNA: TGTGCCAGCAGCTTGGGGACAGGCAACTACGAGCAGTACTTC. Its protein is CASSLGTGNYEQYF.

The chain employs TRBV24-1 and TRBJ2-1; 7 bases fit TRBD2. J gave up 2 bases and V 5 bases, and 11 bases lay outside the gene matches. Per the germline V gene, CDR1 is KGHDR and CDR2 is SFDVKD. The CDR3 loop spans 17 amino acids. CDR3 sequence reads: CATSGFSGLETYNEQFF. The CDR3 DNA reads TGTGCCACCAGTGGATTTAGTGGACTAGAGACCTACAATGAGCAGTTCTTC.

The rearrangement joins TRBV5-1 to TRBJ2-1, with 9 bases fitting TRBD2. Germline V gives CDR1 SGHRS, CDR2 YFSETQ. The CDR3 runs 15 residues. V lost 4 bases to trimming and J lost 5 bases; unmatched junction nucleotides: 7. Here the CDR3 DNA reads TGCGCCAGCAGCGTTAGCGGGAGAGTTGACAATGAGCAGTTCTTC. Translation: CASSVSGRVDNEQFF.

CDR3 sequence (DNA): TGCGCCAGCAGCTTGGCCGGGGTAGCGGGGCGCAATGAGCAGTTCTTC. Its protein product is CASSLAGVAGRNEQFF. This rearrangement joins TRBV5-1 to TRBJ2-1, with 8 nucleotides matching TRBD2. Germline CDR1 reads SGHRS; CDR2 reads YFSETQ. This CDR3 comprises 16 residues. With 0 bases clipped from V and 6 bases from J, the junction kept 8 bases outside the gene matches.

The chain joins TRBV7-9 to TRBJ2-7; 11 positions match TRBD1. Germline-derived CDR1 and CDR2 are SEHNR and FQNEAQ (reference sequence). The trim removed 1 base at V and 1 base at J, leaving 3 bases unmatched. This CDR3 region has 16 residues. Here the CDR3 DNA reads TGTGCCAGCAGCTTAGGGGGACAGGGGGAGTCCTACGAGCAGTACTTC. Amino acids: CASSLGGQGESYEQYF.

The chain couples TRBV3-1 (or the pseudogene TRBV3-2) to TRBJ2-1; tentative D call: TRBD2 (6 bases). CDR3 length: 17 amino acids. In germline, CDR1 is LGHDT, CDR2 YNNKEL (reference sequence). V lost 3 bases and J lost 0, with 15 bases in between. This CDR3 reads CASSHVPGLSSYNEQFF. The CDR3 coding sequence is TGTGCCAGCAGCCATGTTCCGGGACTGAGCTCCTACAATGAGCAGTTCTTC.

This clone was observed once. In nucleotides, the CDR3 is TGTGCCAGCAGCTTGACAGGGGGGTCGGATTCACCCCTCCACTTT. Translated, it gives CASSLTGGSDSPLHF. This chain links TRBV7-2 with TRBJ1-6; 9 bases fit TRBD1. This CDR3 region has 15 residues. From germline, CDR1 is SGHTA and CDR2 FQGNSA. The V and J ends lost 3 bases and 8 bases, in that order; junction bases with no gene match: 5.

The chain recombines TRBV4-1 with TRBJ2-6, with D perhaps matching TRBD1 (5 bases). Germline loops: CDR1 MGHRA, CDR2 YSYEKL. The V gene lost 4 bases and the J gene lost 0 bases, with 7 bases spanning the gap. This CDR3 comprises 15 residues. This chain's CDR3 is CASSRGHSGANVLTF. The CDR3 DNA reads as TGCGCCAGCAGCCGGGGCCACTCTGGGGCCAACGTCCTGACTTTC.

This chain links TRBV7-2 with TRBJ1-1; D may be TRBD1 (5 bases). V lost 5 bases and J lost 0, with 16 bases in between. Germline-derived CDR1 and CDR2 are SGHTA and FQGNSA. The CDR3 covers 16 residues. This CDR3 is CASSTPMGGMNTEAFF. The CDR3 nucleotides are TGTGCCAGCAGCACCCCTATGGGGGGGATGAACACTGAAGCTTTCTTT.

The V and J genes are TRBV5-1 and TRBJ2-7, with D maybe TRBD1 (6 bases). This CDR3 has 13 amino acids. Trimming stripped 0 bases from V and 7 bases from J, with 11 bases between. Germline values: CDR1 SGHRS, CDR2 YFSETQ. DNA of the CDR3: TGCGCCAGCAGCTTGGGACAGGCCGCGGAGCAGTACTTC. Protein sequence: CASSLGQAAEQYF.

Concerning this clone: Germline and junction disagree at one end, which may indicate a read error. Other DNA sequences from this sample encode an identical CDR3 as well. V and J are TRBV5-1 and TRBJ1-1, with TRBD1 as a possible D gene (5 bases). The germline V gene encodes CDR1 SGHRS and CDR2 YFSETQ. The CDR3 contains 15 residues. The CDR3 reads CASSFYSGRGTEAFF. CDR3 nucleotide sequence: TGTGCCAGCAGCTTTTATTCTGGAAGGGGAACTGAAGCTTTCTTT.

The gene calls are TRBV7-2 and TRBJ2-3, with 13 bases fitting TRBD2. The CDR3 length is 19 residues. Trimming took 5 bases from V and 4 from J; bases not matched to a gene: 15. CDR1 and CDR2 from the germline V gene are SGHTA and FQGNSA. The CDR3, as DNA: TGTGCCAGCAGCACCACTAGCGGGGGGGCCTGGGGGAGTTCAGATACGCAGTATTTT. Protein: CASSTTSGGAWGSSDTQYF.

The chain uses TRBV2 and TRBJ1-5; maybe TRBD1 (6 bases). The CDR3 extends over 14 amino acids. Germline V lookup: CDR1 SNHLY, CDR2 FYNNEI. With 6 bases removed from V and 7 bases from J, the gap between germline ends came to 16 bases. CDR3 sequence: CASSQGQIGQPQHF. The CDR3 DNA reads as TGTGCCAGCAGCCAGGGACAAATCGGGCAGCCCCAGCATTTT.

This clone was seen at least ten times. The chain is built from TRBV4-3 and TRBJ2-5; D is uncertain. V was trimmed by 3 bases and J by 4 bases, leaving 9 bases between them. The CDR3 is 13 amino acids. Germline assignment: CDR1 LGHNA and CDR2 YSLEER. CDR3 DNA: TGCGCCAGCAGCCAGAGGAGAACAGAGACCCAGTACTTC. Residues: CASSQRRTETQYF.

The V and J genes are TRBV6-6 and TRBJ2-7; a weak D match, TRBD1 (5 bases). Looked up from germline, CDR1 is MNHNY and CDR2 is SVGAGI (reference sequence). The CDR3 spans 13 residues. The V end was cut by 6 bases, the J end by 5 bases, with 14 bases between. The CDR3 DNA follows: TGTGCCAGCAGGCGAAACAGGTTCCACGAGCAGTACTTC. Its protein is CASRRNRFHEQYF.

CDR3 protein: CASSTIAGSSGYTF. As DNA, the CDR3 is TGTGCCAGTAGTACTATCGCAGGGTCGTCTGGCTACACCTTC. The chain recombines TRBV19 with TRBJ1-2, with D maybe TRBD1 (5 bases). Germline values: CDR1 LNHDA, CDR2 SQIVND (reference sequence). The CDR3 is made up of 14 amino acids. V was shortened by 4 bases and J by 7 bases, with 16 bases between the two germline ends.

CDR3 region: CAIRDGQGSFAGYTF. In DNA, the CDR3 is TGTGCCATCAGGGACGGACAGGGGAGTTTTGCTGGCTACACCTTC. The V call is TRBV10-3, the J call TRBJ1-2, with 9 nucleotides matching TRBD1. This CDR3 is built from 15 residues. Germline trimming cut 6 bases from V and 7 bases from J; bases unmatched to any gene: 12. Germline V gene data show CDR1 as ENHRY and CDR2 as SYGVKD.

The chain employs TRBV30 and TRBJ1-5; no clear D gene. This CDR3 contains 14 residues. Germline-derived CDR1 and CDR2 are GTSNPN and SVGIG (reference sequence). V shed 0 bases and J shed 6 bases, with 12 bases lying between them. This CDR3 is CAWSVRGLSQPQHF. The CDR3 nucleotides are TGTGCCTGGAGTGTTCGGGGATTGAGTCAGCCCCAGCATTTT.

The chain couples TRBV19 to TRBJ2-2; 8 bases match TRBD1. CDR3 size: 15 residues. The trim removed 6 bases at V and 7 bases at J, leaving 10 bases unmatched. The V gene's germline CDR1 is LNHDA and CDR2 SQIVND (reference sequence). The CDR3 nucleotides read TGTGCCAGTAGAAGGACAGGGTTAGGTGGCGGGGAGCTGTTTTTT. The encoded protein is CASRRTGLGGGELFF.

The chain links TRBV3-1 (or the pseudogene TRBV3-2) to TRBJ2-5; D is possibly TRBD2 (5 bases). The CDR3 sequence is 14 residues long. Deletions cut 2 bases from V and 2 bases from J, with 9 bases between. CDR1 is LGHDT, CDR2 YNNKEL, per germline (reference sequence). The CDR3, as DNA: TGTGCCAGCAGCCAACCGGCGGGTCAAGAGACCCAGTACTTC. This codes for CASSQPAGQETQYF.

The chain couples TRBV11-2 to TRBJ2-7; 8 bases are shared with TRBD1. Germline trimming cut 5 bases from V and 6 bases from J; bases unmatched to any gene: 12. The germline gives CDR1 SGHAT, CDR2 FQNNGV. The CDR3 has 15 residues. Written as DNA, the CDR3 is TGTGCCAGCAGCCTCGGCTCGACAGGGGCAATCGAGCAGTACTTC. It specifies CASSLGSTGAIEQYF.

The chain combines TRBV12-2 with TRBJ2-2; the listed D gene, TRBD1, was not tested against the DNA. TRBV12-2 is described as a pseudogene. This CDR3 has 19 residues. CDR3 sequence (DNA): TGTGCAAGTCGCTTAGCGCCTCCCCTGACAGGGGAGGGCACCGGGGAGCTGTTTTTT. It translates to CASRLAPPLTGEGTGELFF.

The CDR3 DNA reads as TGTGCCAGCAGCTCCAGAGGGCCCGAAGCTTTCTTT. As protein: CASSSRGPEAFF. The V gene is TRBV5-4, the J gene TRBJ1-1; no definite D call. Trimming cost V 3 bases and J 8 bases, with 11 bases left between them. CDR1 SGHNT and CDR2 YYREEE come from the germline V gene (reference sequence). The CDR3 spans 12 residues.

The V gene is TRBV7-8, the J gene TRBJ2-7, with a tentative D call TRBD1 (5 bases). The V gene's germline CDR1 is SGHVS and CDR2 FQNEAQ. Trimming cost V 2 bases and J 4 bases, with 15 bases left between them. This CDR3 comprises 15 residues. CDR3 in amino acids: CASSLYTGTSYEQYF. The DNA of the CDR3 is TGTGCCAGCAGCTTATATACAGGTACTTCGTACGAGCAGTACTTC.

The V call is TRBV7-6, the J call TRBJ1-1; TRBD1 agrees at 7 bases. Germline V gene lookup returns CDR1 SGHVS and CDR2 FNYEAQ. This CDR3 spans 15 amino acids. With V trimmed by 6 bases and J by 0 bases, 7 bases remained unmatched. In DNA form, the CDR3 reads TGTGCCAGCAGTCCCGACAGGGCCATGAACACTGAAGCTTTCTTT. It yields the protein CASSPDRAMNTEAFF.

This rearrangement joins TRBV6-2 or TRBV6-3 to TRBJ1-1; D remains unclear. V gave up 6 bases and J gave up 8 bases, with 22 bases separating them. CDR1 and CDR2 (germline): MNHEY, SVGEGT. The CDR3 is 15 amino acids. This CDR3 is CASSPGGVPPKEAFF. CDR3 nucleotide sequence: TGTGCCAGCAGCCCAGGCGGCGTCCCGCCGAAAGAAGCTTTCTTT.

The chain has TRBV2 and TRBJ1-2; 7 nucleotides align to TRBD1. Germline loops: CDR1 SNHLY, CDR2 FYNNEI. The CDR3 totals 13 residues. Trimming cost V 7 bases and J 2 bases; bases outside gene matches: 4. The CDR3 coding sequence is TGTGCCAGCACCGCAGGGGGGAACTATGGCTACACCTTC. This sequence encodes CASTAGGNYGYTF.

This rearrangement joins TRBV5-5 to TRBJ2-6; weak D call: TRBD1 (6 bases). The germline gives CDR1 SGHKS, CDR2 YYEKEE (reference sequence). This CDR3 has 20 residues. The V end was cut by 5 bases, the J end by 1 base, with 25 bases between. CDR3 region: CASSPQPTGPVGSGANVLTF. DNA of the CDR3: TGTGCCAGCAGTCCTCAGCCGACAGGCCCCGTGGGATCTGGGGCCAACGTCCTGACTTTC.

This clone was picked up a small number of times. The rearrangement uses TRBV24-1 and TRBJ2-7, with 9 bases that match TRBD1. This CDR3 is 16 amino acids long. Germline loops: CDR1 KGHDR, CDR2 SFDVKD. V dropped 5 bases and J dropped 0; count of bases not matched to a gene: 7. As DNA, the CDR3 is TGTGCCACCAGTGTGACGGGACAGGGCATCTCCTACGAGCAGTACTTC. Its translation is CATSVTGQGISYEQYF.

The chain carries TRBV27 and TRBJ1-5; 7 nucleotides align to TRBD1. V trimming: 4 bases; J trimming: 6 bases; junction bases outside the gene matches: 9. The germline V gene encodes CDR1 MNHEY and CDR2 SMNVEV (reference sequence). This CDR3 contains 15 residues. The DNA for the CDR3 is TGTGCCAGCAGTTCCGCACAGGGGATGGGTCAGCCCCAGCATTTT. Its protein product is CASSSAQGMGQPQHF.

The chain links TRBV6-2 or TRBV6-3 to TRBJ1-3; tentative D call: TRBD1 (6 bases). The CDR3 spans 16 residues. V dropped 5 bases and J dropped 0 bases, with 14 bases sitting between them. Germline V gene lookup returns CDR1 MNHEY and CDR2 SVGEGT. The CDR3 here is CASSLRDTDSGNTIYF. CDR3 nucleotides: TGTGCCAGCAGTCTCCGGGACACCGACTCTGGAAACACCATATATTTT.